The clone carrying this TCR delta chain was found a few times. Its antigen is as yet unknown. The record originates from a study of Vδ1+ human thymocytes. CDR3 size: 23 residues. After removal of 4 bases from V and 0 bases from J, the junction contained 26 bases not matched to a gene. CDR1 TSWWSYY and CDR2 QGS come from the germline V gene. Extracted RNA was reverse transcribed into cDNA. CDR3 amplicons came from multiplex PCR with pooled V-gene forward and constant-region reverse primers. TCRdb re-called the multiplex PCR reads via CATT. This table has over 45,000 delta-chain clones, over 13% appearing once. Study outcomes and limitations: Highly polyclonal TRG and TRD repertoires with Gaussian CDR3 length distributions appeared in thymus. Roughly 22% of thymic delta-chain sequences were Vdelta2, with few Vdelta3, unlike blood Vdelta1+ controls.

This chain links TRDV1 with TRDJ1; 10 bases are shared with TRDD3. Sequencing was performed on Vdelta1+ gamma-delta thymocytes from the thymus. Noted subset: FACS-sorted CD3+ TCRalphabeta- TCRVdelta1+ TCRVdelta2- thymocytes. This clonotype originated in a girl younger than two who had congenital heart surgery. The CDR3 here is CALGVLHFPRGIRSWVYTDKLIF. CDR3 nucleotides: TGTGCTCTTGGGGTCCTCCACTTCCCTAGGGGGATACGCTCATGGGTTTACACCGATAAACTCATCTTT.